This record looks at one T cell receptor (beta chain) sequence and its context. This entry is derived from a study of T cells in Graves' hyperthyroidism and ophthalmopathy. If no ophthalmopathy progression occurred within 18 months, Graves' hyperthyroidism was stable. The CDR3 runs 15 residues. Looked up from germline, CDR1 is SNHLY and CDR2 is FYNNEI. The V and J ends lost 5 bases and 4 bases, in that order; junction bases with no gene match: 7. From RNA transcripts, TCR beta CDR3 regions were amplified. First-round RT-PCR targeting the TCR CDR3 was performed with the HTBI primer set. MiXCR was run by TCRdb on the multiplex PCR reads, yielding one entry per CDR3 protein. The sample gives around 420,000 distinct CDR3 sequences, 15% to 17% of which show up once; over 7.5% is in the top ten.

This sequence joins TRBV2 and TRBJ2-1; 8 bases fit TRBD2. This TCR was recovered from a woman under 30 with Graves' hyperthyroidism. Sequenced: blood. The CDR3 is CASSYGGGPYNEQFF. DNA of the CDR3: TGTGCCAGCAGTTACGGCGGGGGGCCTTACAATGAGCAGTTCTTC.